This note documents a single TCR beta chain sequence. The antigen is not known. The sample is drawn from a study of CD4+ T cells in melanoma. Assay used: immunoSEQ multiplex PCR; TCRdb lists only in-frame clones, some missing. The data contain more than 13,000 clones, about 66% of them seen just once; the ten biggest clones take up about 14%. Regarding the study as a whole: CD8+ T cell, macrophage and B cell function reportedly correlated with neoantigen-specific CD4+ T cells. Neoantigen-specific CD4+ T cells in melanoma reportedly had diverse differentiation states.

V gave up 4 bases and J gave up 2 bases, with 10 bases separating them. CDR1 and CDR2 from the germline V gene are SGHDT and YYEEEE. The CDR3 totals 14 residues. The sample comprised cells from a culture (not recorded whether cultured in vitro). The receptor comes from a human donor with melanoma. The rearrangement joins TRBV5-6 to TRBJ2-4; D is perhaps TRBD1 (5 bases). In nucleotides, the CDR3 is TGTGCCAGCAGCGGATCAGGGACCAAAAACATTCAGTACTTC. It encodes CASSGSGTKNIQYF.